This T cell receptor (beta chain) is from a study of T cell changes during pregnancy in multiple sclerosis. Sequencing used immunoSEQ multiplex PCR; TCRdb keeps in-frame clones, though not all of them. Of fewer than 40,000 clones in the sample, approximately 90% were seen once. Germline V gene sequence: CDR1 MNHEY, CDR2 SVGAGI. With 8 bases removed from V and 0 bases from J, the gap between germline ends came to 14 bases. This CDR3 is built from 15 residues. V is TRBV6-5 and J is TRBJ1-3; no definite D call. This TCR came from a female donor with multiple sclerosis, enrolled in a pregnancy study. The material was CD8+ T cells from peripheral blood mononuclear cells, obtained in the first trimester of pregnancy. CDR3 amino acids: CASADGVFSGNTIYF. The CDR3 nucleotides are TGTGCCAGCGCCGACGGGGTTTTCTCTGGAAACACCATATATTTT.